The 7 T cell receptor beta chains presented below share a single source sample, sequenced in a study of human T cells and chemical hapten exposure. TCRdb called the RACE reads again in MiXCR, with one record for every CDR3 protein. The table has more than 300,000 distinct CDR3 sequences, 4.5% to 7% seen once. Time point indicated: pre-sensitization, week 0. Documented treatment: therapeutic diphenylcyclopropenone sensitization with weekly scalp DPC. The sample in question was whole blood, obtained in connection with sensitization to the hapten diphenylcyclopropenone (DPC). These receptors were taken from a young woman with alopecia areata. Some clones in this sample may be carry-over from other donors' samples.

At least ten counts were recorded for this clonotype. The rearrangement joins TRBV11-1 to TRBJ1-2; D ambiguous. Trimming pared 2 bases from V and 0 bases from J, leaving 10 bases between. Per the germline V gene, CDR1 is SGHAT and CDR2 is FQDESV (reference sequence). This CDR3 region has 15 residues. The CDR3 DNA follows: TGTGCCAGCAGCTTAACCGAGACCTCTAACTATGGCTACACCTTC. Encoded protein: CASSLTETSNYGYTF.

The chain combines TRBV10-3 with TRBJ2-5; no clear D gene. This CDR3 has 15 residues. Trimming removed 3 bases from V and 2 bases from J, with 13 bases in between. Germline V lookup: CDR1 ENHRY, CDR2 SYGVKD. This CDR3 reads CAISDYLSRQETQYF. DNA of the CDR3: TGTGCCATCAGTGATTACCTTAGCAGGCAAGAGACCCAGTACTTC.

This clonotype appeared a few times. This chain uses TRBV5-1 with TRBJ1-2, with 7 positions matching TRBD1. The CDR3 extends over 13 amino acids. Germline CDR1 is SGHRS and CDR2 is YFSETQ. V gave up 0 bases and J gave up 8 bases; unmatched junction bases: 4. The CDR3 DNA is TGCGCCAGCAGCTTGGAGGGGGCGCAAGGCTACACCTTC. Translated, it gives CASSLEGAQGYTF.

This chain uses TRBV4-2 with TRBJ2-3; 11 bases agree with TRBD2. The CDR3 runs to 15 residues. Germline V gives CDR1 LGHNA, CDR2 YNFKEQ. V gave up 6 bases and J gave up 1 base; unmatched junction bases: 3. DNA of the CDR3: TGTGCCAGCAGGACACTAGCGGGGGGCACAGATACGCAGTATTTT. This translates into CASRTLAGGTDTQYF.

This clonotype showed up many times. The chain carries TRBV7-9 and TRBJ2-6; 12 nucleotides align to TRBD1. The CDR3 runs 20 residues. The trim removed 4 bases at V and 3 bases at J, leaving 13 bases unmatched. CDR1 is SEHNR and CDR2 is FQNEAQ in the germline V gene (reference sequence). The CDR3 loop is CASSSREGGQGAFGANVLTF. The CDR3 nucleotides are TGTGCCAGCAGCTCCCGTGAGGGGGGACAGGGGGCGTTTGGGGCCAACGTCCTGACTTTC.

This clonotype was detected many times. The chain links TRBV7-2 to TRBJ2-7; D is unresolved. CDR1 is SGHTA, CDR2 FQGNSA, per germline. V dropped 8 bases and J dropped 2 bases, with 10 bases sitting between them. CDR3 length: 12 amino acids. The DNA for the CDR3 is TGTGCCAGCGCCTCATGGCCCTACGAGCAGTACTTC. This gives the protein CASASWPYEQYF. Variable domain in full (rest from reference TRBV7-2 and TRBJ2-7): GAGVSQSPSNKVTEKGKDVELRCDPISGHTALYWYRQSLGQGLEFLIYFQGNSAPDKSGLPSDRFSAERTGGSVSTLTIQRTQQEDSAVYLCASASWPYEQYFGPGTRLTVT.

This clonotype was detected a few times. The chain has TRBV5-5 and TRBJ1-3; D remains unclear. Trimming left V 2 bases short and J 0 bases short, with 9 bases between. CDR1 is SGHKS, CDR2 YYEKEE, per germline (reference sequence). The CDR3 covers 15 residues. Written as DNA, the CDR3 is TGTGCCAGCAGCTTACCCTACAGCTCTGGAAACACCATATATTTT. It codes for CASSLPYSSGNTIYF.